These 17 T cell receptor beta chains were sequenced from one sample in a study of T cells after yellow fever vaccination. TCRdb re-analysed the 5' RACE reads in MiXCR, keeping a single row per CDR3 protein. Among 400,000 to 650,000 distinct CDR3 sequences listed, roughly a fifth were seen once. The input for sequencing was PBMCs, taken roughly 20 days after the first yellow fever vaccination. The source of these receptors is a man aged 18 to 29 who received the YFV17D yellow fever vaccine.

This chain joins TRBV29-1 and TRBJ2-1, with 7 bases aligning to TRBD1. The germline V gene encodes CDR1 SQVTM and CDR2 ANQGSEA. V was pared by 1 base and J by 7 bases, with 7 bases of the junction left unmatched. The CDR3 length is 14 residues. The CDR3: CSVEGQGKGNEQFF. The CDR3 DNA reads TGCAGCGTTGAAGGACAGGGAAAGGGGAATGAGCAGTTCTTC.

This clonotype showed up just a few times. The rearrangement links TRBV5-1 to TRBJ2-2, with 14 bases fitting TRBD2. The trim removed 4 bases at V and 2 bases at J, leaving 4 bases unmatched. CDR3 length: 17 amino acids. Germline V gene sequence: CDR1 SGHRS, CDR2 YFSETQ. CDR3 protein: CASSPGLAGANTGELFF. CDR3 DNA: TGCGCCAGCAGCCCGGGACTAGCGGGGGCAAACACCGGGGAGCTGTTTTTT.

The CDR3 DNA sequence: TGTGCCAGCAGTTACTCGAAAATCGAGCAGTACTTC. The encoded protein is CASSYSKIEQYF. The chain combines TRBV6-6 with TRBJ2-7; no firm D call. Trimming removed 0 bases from V and 6 bases from J, with 6 bases in between. The V gene's germline CDR1 is MNHNY and CDR2 SVGAGI (reference sequence). The CDR3 totals 12 residues.

This clonotype was detected a few times. V usage is TRBV6-5 and J usage is TRBJ1-1, with D hard to call. Trimming shortened V by 2 bases and J by 0 bases, and 7 bases separated the two germline ends. CDR1 MNHEY and CDR2 SVGAGI come from the germline V gene. This CDR3 is 14 amino acids long. The CDR3 DNA reads as TGTGCCAGCAGTTACGGGTGGTTGAACACTGAAGCTTTCTTT. Its translation: CASSYGWLNTEAFF.

The chain has TRBV7-9 and TRBJ1-6; D remains unclear. Germline loops: CDR1 SEHNR, CDR2 FQNEAQ (reference sequence). V was clipped by 1 base and J by 9 bases, with 7 bases between them. The CDR3 spans 13 residues. For the CDR3, the DNA is TGTGCCAGCAGCTTAGTAGTAGGTTCACCCCTCCACTTT. It yields the protein CASSLVVGSPLHF. The full variable domain, rest sourced from reference TRBV7-9 and TRBJ1-6, is DTGVSQNPRHKITKRGQNVTFRCDPISEHNRLYWYRQTLGQGPEFLTYFQNEAQLEKSRLLSDRFSAERPKGSFSTLEIQRTEQGDSAMYLCASSLVVGSPLHFGNGTRLTVT.

J is TRBJ2-5 and V is TRBV12-3 or TRBV12-4, with 10 bases lining up with TRBD2. The CDR3 loop spans 17 amino acids. J was trimmed by 5 bases and V by 2 bases; bases with no gene match: 11. This CDR3 is CASSLRASGGAGETQYF. The CDR3 nucleotides are TGTGCCAGCAGTTTAAGGGCCAGCGGGGGGGCCGGTGAGACCCAGTACTTC.

The genes are TRBV20-1 and TRBJ2-7; D is undetermined. Trimming cost V 0 bases and J 0 bases, with 6 bases left between them. The CDR3 is made up of 13 amino acids. Germline V gene lookup returns CDR1 DFQATT and CDR2 SNEGSKA (reference sequence). CDR3 coding DNA: TGCAGTGCTAGAGATGTCCCCTCCTACGAGCAGTACTTC. Amino acid sequence: CSARDVPSYEQYF.

The rearrangement links TRBV29-1 to TRBJ2-7; maybe TRBD2 (5 bases). The CDR3 runs to 12 residues. Germline lookup yields CDR1 SQVTM and CDR2 ANQGSEA. V was pared by 6 bases and J by 4 bases, with 13 bases between. CDR3 sequence reads: CSVSRDGYEQYF. Here the CDR3 DNA reads TGCAGCGTCTCTCGGGATGGGTACGAGCAGTACTTC.

V usage is TRBV9 and J usage is TRBJ2-5; D might be TRBD2 (6 bases). From germline, CDR1 is SGDLS and CDR2 YYNGEE. CDR3 length equals 14 residues. V lost 0 bases and J lost 5, with 11 bases in between. The chain's CDR3 is CASSVGASAETQYF. DNA for the CDR3: TGTGCCAGCAGCGTAGGGGCTAGCGCTGAGACCCAGTACTTC.

The genes are TRBV5-1 and TRBJ1-3; maybe TRBD1 (6 bases). Trimming removed 3 bases from V and 1 base from J, with 11 bases in between. This CDR3 is built from 15 residues. Germline values: CDR1 SGHRS, CDR2 YFSETQ. The CDR3 DNA is TGCGCCAGCAGCTGGGGGCCAAATTCTGGAAACACCATATATTTT. Encoded protein: CASSWGPNSGNTIYF. Using reference TRBV5-1 and TRBJ1-3 for the parts outside the CDR3, the full variable domain is KAGVTQTPRYLIKTRGQQVTLSCSPISGHRSVSWYQQTPGQGLQFLFEYFSETQRNKGNFPGRFSGRQFSNSRSEMNVSTLELGDSALYLCASSWGPNSGNTIYFGEGSWLTVV.

This clonotype occurred a few times. V gene TRBV7-2 combines with J gene TRBJ2-7; D is ambiguous. V was trimmed by 3 bases and J by 7 bases, leaving 13 bases between them. CDR1 SGHTA and CDR2 FQGNSA come from the germline V gene. The CDR3 has 13 amino acids. The CDR3 bases are TGTGCCAGCAGCTTCACGGGTTATGGAGAGCAGTACGTC. Translating it yields CASSFTGYGEQYV.

This chain links TRBV28 with TRBJ2-3; no definite D call. Germline-derived CDR1 and CDR2 are MDHEN and SYDVKM. CDR3 length: 12 amino acids. V shed 10 bases and J shed 0 bases, with 8 bases lying between them. The chain's CDR3 is CATTGSTDTQYF. CDR3 coding DNA: TGTGCCACTACCGGCAGCACAGATACGCAGTATTTT.

This clonotype was recorded at least ten times. This chain connects TRBV12-3 or TRBV12-4 to TRBJ1-3; TRBD1 is a possible D gene (6 bases). V was trimmed by 0 bases and J by 1 base, leaving 16 bases between them. The CDR3 is 18 residues long. The CDR3 nucleotides are TGTGCCAGCAGTTTAGCGCCTGGGGGCGCGGTTTCTGGAAACACCATATATTTT. Encoded protein: CASSLAPGGAVSGNTIYF.

This clonotype was observed a handful of times. The CDR3 sequence: CASRSLAGGYNEQFF. The CDR3 region has the DNA TGTGCCAGCAGGTCCCTAGCGGGGGGTTACAATGAGCAGTTCTTC. This chain links TRBV28 with TRBJ2-1, with TRBD2 identical over 11 bases. Trimming removed 6 bases from V and 4 bases from J; junction bases left unmatched: 5. From germline, CDR1 is MDHEN and CDR2 SYDVKM. This CDR3 comprises 15 residues.

This clonotype was recorded a few times. The chain has TRBV5-1 and TRBJ2-4; TRBD1 matches at 11 bases. This CDR3 is built from 17 residues. V was pared by 0 bases and J by 7 bases, with 9 bases of the junction left unmatched. Germline V gives CDR1 SGHRS, CDR2 YFSETQ. The DNA of the CDR3 is TGCGCCAGCAGCTTGGGATCGTTAGGGACAGGGGGGAACATTCAGTACTTC. Its protein is CASSLGSLGTGGNIQYF.

This sequence joins TRBV7-2 and TRBJ2-2, with a weak D call TRBD1 (5 bases). Trimming removed 2 bases at V and 6 bases at J, with 16 bases between. The CDR3 runs to 16 residues. Germline-derived CDR1 and CDR2 are SGHTA and FQGNSA. The DNA of the CDR3 is TGTGCCAGCAGCTTATTTGCCGCGGTAGGGGCCGGGGAGCTGTTTTTT. It specifies CASSLFAAVGAGELFF.

The chain has TRBV5-5 and TRBJ2-1, with D unclear. Looked up from germline, CDR1 is SGHKS and CDR2 is YYEKEE (reference sequence). This CDR3 has 16 residues. V lost 1 base to trimming and J lost 3 bases, with 14 bases between them. CDR3 sequence reads: CASSLRTVILYNEQFF. Here the CDR3 DNA reads TGTGCCAGCAGCTTGAGGACCGTTATACTCTACAATGAGCAGTTCTTC.